This TCR beta chain was retrieved from a study of post-analysis software for immune sequencing data. The CDR3 covers 14 residues. Germline values: CDR1 KGHDR, CDR2 SFDVKD. General study results and limits: Patients showed TRBV5-6, TRBV5-1 and TRBV20-1 among five TRBV segments more frequent than in controls.

Prepared TCR beta cDNA libraries contained unique molecular identifiers. TCRdb re-analysed the PCR reads in MiXCR, keeping a single row per CDR3 protein. The repertoire has fewer than 700,000 distinct CDR3 sequences, 40% to 50% of them found once; the top ten carry around 1.7%. A remark on this clonotype: The antigen is not known.

The chain combines TRBV24-1 with TRBJ2-7; TRBD1 matches at 9 bases. The end of the DNA fits TRBJ2-5 better, so the J call may be wrong. The sequenced material came from blood. The sequence was obtained from a girl aged 10-17 years with multiple sclerosis. In DNA form, the CDR3 reads TGTGCCACCAGTGTGACAGGGGGTCGGGAGACCCAGTACTTC. It translates to CATSVTGGRETQYF.